Detailed here is one TCR beta chain. Only in-frame clones appear in the TCRdb table, and some are missing; sequencing was by immunoSEQ multiplex PCR. The repertoire consists of approximately 52,000 clones, with 70% to 85% occurring once and the leading ten covering 3.9%. Germline V gene lookup returns CDR1 MNHEY and CDR2 SMNVEV (reference sequence). CDR3 length: 13 amino acids. Trimming removed 3 bases from V and 0 bases from J, with 4 bases in between. The record originates from a study of OX40 agonist ivuxolimab in advanced cancers. Study in general: Clinicians treated patients with ivuxolimab, an agonistic anti-OX40 (CD134) antibody.

This TCR was sampled from an adult with an advanced solid tumor such as melanoma, head and neck, liver or kidney cancer. The chain joins TRBV27 to TRBJ2-3; D remains ambiguous. The starting material was CD4+ or CD8+ T cells sorted from blood, obtained in a trial of the OX40 agonist ivuxolimab. The DNA for the CDR3 is TGTGCCAGCAGTTTGCTTAGCACAGATACGCAGTATTTT. Translating it yields CASSLLSTDTQYF.